These 3 T cell receptor beta chains were sequenced from one sample in a study of type 1 regulatory T cells. Notes on the study in general: Type 1 regulatory T cells had a more restricted TCR repertoire than non-type 1 regulatory T cells.

The antigens these receptors bind are not known. TCRdb recomputed calls from the reads with MiXCR, one row per CDR3 protein. In the table there are 65,000 to 80,000 distinct CDR3 sequences, around 20% of which are singletons. The sample taken for sequencing was cultured type 1 regulatory T (Tr1) cells, either the whole culture or a sorted fraction (not recorded which). The receptors were sampled from a human donor in good health.

The CDR3 DNA reads TGTGCCAGCAGCTTGCTGCGCGCTAGCGGGACCTTCAATGAGCAGTTCTTC. Its translation: CASSLLRASGTFNEQFF. J is TRBJ2-1 and V is TRBV7-9; 9 bases align to TRBD2. Germline V CDR1 and CDR2: SEHNR, FQNEAQ (reference sequence). The CDR3 is 17 amino acids. Germline trimming cut 3 bases from V and 6 bases from J; bases unmatched to any gene: 12.

The rearrangement links TRBV7-2 to TRBJ2-7; 9 bases match TRBD1. Germline CDR1 reads SGHTA; CDR2 reads FQGNSA. Trimming at V came to 3 bases and at J to 4 bases, leaving 4 bases not matched to a gene. The CDR3 totals 14 residues. The CDR3 loop reads CASSFTGGEYEQYF. The CDR3 nucleotides read TGTGCCAGCAGCTTCACAGGGGGCGAGTACGAGCAGTACTTC.

This clonotype was seen a handful of times. This chain links TRBV7-9 with TRBJ2-4, with a weak D call TRBD2 (6 bases). Trimming cost V 0 bases and J 9 bases, with 9 bases left between them. CDR1 and CDR2 from the germline V gene are SEHNR and FQNEAQ (reference sequence). CDR3 size: 13 residues. The DNA of the CDR3 is TGTGCCAGCAGCTTAGCGACTAGACGCATTCAGTACTTC. Encoded protein: CASSLATRRIQYF.